This passage covers 18 T cell receptor beta chains from one sample sequenced in a study of response to subunit inactivated influenza vaccine. TCRdb itself ran the RT-PCR reads through MiXCR, one entry per CDR3 protein. This table holds hundreds of thousands of distinct CDR3 sequences, about 11% found once. The same sample was also studied in work on T cells expressing NK-cell markers. That work contributes: Beta-chain TCR cDNA was generated via 5'RACE template switching with UMIs.

The source material was PBMCs from blood, sampled on the day of vaccination. The receptors here all came from a man aged 45-65 years who received an inactivated influenza vaccine.

The V and J genes are TRBV5-1 and TRBJ2-3; no clear D. There are 15 residues in the CDR3. Germline CDR1 is SGHRS and CDR2 is YFSETQ. V lost 5 bases and J 2 bases, leaving 15 bases between the germline ends. CDR3 coding DNA: TGCGCCAGCAGTACGGACGGGTCTCACACAGATACGCAGTATTTT. Translating it yields CASSTDGSHTDTQYF.

The table lists this clonotype with many counts. CDR3 nucleotides: TGCGCCAGCAGCCTAGGACAGGCCCGGGATGGCTACACCTTC. Encoded protein: CASSLGQARDGYTF. The chain carries TRBV5-1 and TRBJ1-2; TRBD1 matches 7 bases. This CDR3 has 14 amino acids. CDR1 is SGHRS, CDR2 YFSETQ, per germline. V lost 4 bases and J lost 6; bases outside the gene matches: 9.

The chain combines TRBV29-1 with TRBJ2-5, with TRBD2 matching over 10 bases. In germline, CDR1 is SQVTM, CDR2 ANQGSEA. V lost 5 bases and J lost 4; bases outside the gene matches: 13. The CDR3 contains 16 residues. CDR3 nucleotides: TGCAGCGTTCTTCAACCGCTAGCGGGGGATCCAGAGACCCAGTACTTC. It specifies CSVLQPLAGDPETQYF.

V is TRBV11-2 and J is TRBJ2-5; D might be TRBD2 (5 bases). This CDR3 has 15 residues. The germline CDR1 and CDR2 sequences are SGHAT and FQNNGV. Trimming shortened V by 4 bases and J by 2 bases, and 14 bases separated the two germline ends. CDR3 in amino acids: CASSSARVGQETQYF. The CDR3 nucleotides are TGTGCCAGCAGCTCCGCGCGGGTGGGACAAGAGACCCAGTACTTC.

This clonotype occurred many times. The genes are TRBV4-3 and TRBJ2-1; TRBD2 aligns across 7 bases. CDR1 is LGHNA, CDR2 YSLEER, per germline. Trimming took 2 bases from V and 0 from J; bases not matched to a gene: 1. The CDR3 has 15 residues. This CDR3 is CASSQRLASYNEQFF. DNA of the CDR3: TGCGCCAGCAGCCAAAGACTAGCCTCCTACAATGAGCAGTTCTTC.

This chain connects TRBV6-2 or TRBV6-3 to TRBJ2-2; D is ambiguous. Between the trimmed V and J ends, which lost 3 bases and 8 bases, there was a span of 10 bases. Germline V gene data show CDR1 as MNHEY and CDR2 as SVGEGT. The CDR3 covers 13 residues. Here the CDR3 DNA reads TGTGCCAGCAGTTATAGGTCTTCTGGGGAGCTGTTTTTT. Residues: CASSYRSSGELFF.

The chain carries TRBV6-2 or TRBV6-3 and TRBJ2-1; the D gene is possibly TRBD1 (6 bases). Germline V gene data show CDR1 as MNHEY and CDR2 as SVGEGT. The CDR3 is made up of 16 amino acids. Trimming removed 6 bases at V and 3 bases at J, with 18 bases between. In DNA form, the CDR3 reads TGTGCCAGCAGGATCCGGACAGACGCCTTCTACAATGAGCAGTTCTTC. This codes for CASRIRTDAFYNEQFF.

J is TRBJ2-6 and V is TRBV11-2; TRBD1 aligns across 8 bases. The V gene's germline CDR1 is SGHAT and CDR2 FQNNGV. Unmatched junction bases numbered 9, after V lost 5 bases and J lost 0 bases. This CDR3 region has 18 residues. The CDR3 DNA is TGTGCCAGCAGCGTCGCTTGGACAGGGCCCTCTGGGGCCAACGTCCTGACTTTC. Translated: CASSVAWTGPSGANVLTF.

The chain recombines TRBV20-1 with TRBJ2-2, with 7 bases fitting TRBD2. Per germline, CDR1 DFQATT and CDR2 SNEGSKA (reference sequence). V lost 3 bases, J lost 5 bases, and 9 bases stayed unmatched. The CDR3 length is 15 residues. The CDR3 spells CSASSGGSRTGELFF. The CDR3 region has the DNA TGCAGTGCTAGCTCCGGCGGGAGTCGGACCGGGGAGCTGTTTTTT.

The rearrangement links TRBV19 to TRBJ2-7; TRBD1 agrees at 10 bases. V was clipped by 10 bases and J by 4 bases; unmatched bases: 7. This CDR3 is built from 13 residues. The germline V gene has CDR1 LNHDA and CDR2 SQIVND (reference sequence). CDR3 coding DNA: TGTGCCACCCGGGACAGGGGCAGGTACGAGCAGTACTTC. This translates into CATRDRGRYEQYF.

V usage is TRBV27 and J usage is TRBJ1-6; 9 bases map to TRBD1. With 5 bases clipped from V and 3 bases from J, the junction kept 11 bases outside the gene matches. This CDR3 comprises 18 residues. CDR1 is MNHEY and CDR2 is SMNVEV in the germline V gene (reference sequence). CDR3 residues: CASSSSGTGFGYNSPLHF. CDR3 DNA: TGTGCCAGCAGTAGCTCCGGGACAGGGTTCGGCTATAATTCACCCCTCCACTTT.

This clonotype came up a few times. V is TRBV5-4 and J is TRBJ1-2, with TRBD1 matching 9 bases. V was pared by 6 bases and J by 6 bases, with 3 bases of the junction left unmatched. This CDR3 is 12 amino acids long. CDR1 and CDR2 (germline): SGHNT, YYREEE (reference sequence). CDR3 in DNA: TGTGCCAGCACCCGGACAGGGGATGGCTACACCTTC. It is translated as CASTRTGDGYTF. Full variable domain (rest looked up from reference TRBV5-4 and TRBJ1-2): ETGVTQSPTHLIKTRGQQVTLRCSSQSGHNTVSWYQQALGQGPQFIFQYYREEENGRGNFPPRFSGLQFPNYSSELNVNALELDDSALYLCASTRTGDGYTFGSGTRLTVV.

A few counts support this clonotype. The chain links TRBV28 to TRBJ2-1; no firm D call. Germline CDR1 is MDHEN and CDR2 is SYDVKM. The V and J ends lost 8 bases and 4 bases respectively, with 9 bases between them. The CDR3 consists of 12 residues. DNA for the CDR3: TGTGCCAGCTACACACAATACAATGAGCAGTTCTTC. Translated: CASYTQYNEQFF.

This clonotype was observed at least ten times. The CDR3 DNA reads as TGCGCCAGCAGCCAAGTGGGGCGCGCTTTCTTT. It translates to CASSQVGRAFF. This chain links TRBV4-1 with TRBJ1-1, with a possible D match to TRBD1 (5 bases). The V and J ends lost 1 base and 11 bases respectively, with 8 bases between them. Per the germline V gene, CDR1 is MGHRA and CDR2 is YSYEKL. This CDR3 is built from 11 residues.

The chain joins TRBV12-3 or TRBV12-4 to TRBJ1-6; 11 bases agree with TRBD1. The ends lost 2 bases at V and 10 bases at J; junction bases unmatched: 4. The CDR3 loop spans 15 amino acids. CDR3 in DNA: TGTGCCAGCAGTTTACAAGGGACAGGGGGATCACCCCTCCACTTT. It is translated as CASSLQGTGGSPLHF.

This clonotype appeared many times. This rearrangement joins TRBV5-1 to TRBJ2-7, with TRBD1 as a possible D gene (5 bases). With 2 bases removed from V and 2 bases from J, the gap between germline ends came to 11 bases. Germline V gives CDR1 SGHRS, CDR2 YFSETQ. This CDR3 has 14 amino acids. The CDR3, as DNA: TGCGCCAGCAGCTTTTCGACAGTGCCCTACGAGCAGTACTTC. Translation gives CASSFSTVPYEQYF.

Ten or more counts support this clonotype. The CDR3 DNA follows: TGCGCCAGCAGCGCGAATCCCGGGGCGAAACAAACAGATACGCAGTATTTT. Amino acid sequence: CASSANPGAKQTDTQYF. J is TRBJ2-3 and V is TRBV5-1, with D possibly being TRBD1 or TRBD2 (5 bases each). Germline V gene data show CDR1 as SGHRS and CDR2 as YFSETQ. Trimming took 4 bases from V and 3 from J, leaving 21 bases between them. This CDR3 region has 17 residues.

For the CDR3, the DNA is TGTGCCAGCAGCGTAAGCAACACAGATACGCAGTATTTT. This encodes CASSVSNTDTQYF. V gene TRBV9 combines with J gene TRBJ2-3, with D unresolved. Germline V gives CDR1 SGDLS, CDR2 YYNGEE. Trimming left V 1 base short and J 2 bases short, with 5 bases between. This CDR3 contains 13 residues.